Below, 16 T cell receptor beta chains from the same sample are listed, as sequenced in a study of CD8+ T cells in alopecia areata. In each case, RNA was isolated and then reverse transcribed into cDNA as the sequencing template. The protocol was immunoSEQ multiplex PCR, while the TCRdb copy is restricted to in-frame clones and leaves out a portion. The table records about 180,000 clones, about 63% of them present only once. Sequenced here: CD4+ T cells sorted from blood, sampled at week 0. Receptor source: a human donor with alopecia areata.

V and J are TRBV27 and TRBJ1-1, with unresolved D. Trimming stripped 6 bases from V and 1 base from J, with 9 bases between. Germline CDR1 MNHEY, CDR2 SMNVEV (reference sequence). The CDR3 extends over 13 amino acids. DNA of the CDR3: TGTGCCAGCAGGGTGACACCGAACACTGAAGCTTTCTTT. It is translated as CASRVTPNTEAFF.

The chain joins TRBV9 to TRBJ2-7, with TRBD1 identical over 9 bases. This CDR3 is built from 16 residues. The germline CDR1 and CDR2 sequences are SGDLS and YYNGEE. V dropped 1 base and J dropped 5; count of bases not matched to a gene: 10. The CDR3 reads CASSVRSGQGLDEQYF. The CDR3 DNA sequence: TGTGCCAGCAGCGTAAGGTCGGGACAGGGATTAGACGAGCAGTACTTC.

V usage is TRBV4-3 and J usage is TRBJ2-5, with D tentatively TRBD1 (6 bases). The CDR3 covers 13 residues. Germline V gives CDR1 LGHNA, CDR2 YSLEER. The V end lost 4 bases, the J end lost 3 bases, and 9 bases lay between the germline ends. As DNA, the CDR3 is TGCGCCAGCAGCCTCAGGACAGAAGAGACCCAGTACTTC. Translating it yields CASSLRTEETQYF.

This clone was found a few times. The chain combines TRBV7-9 with TRBJ2-3; TRBD2 matches at 9 bases. J gave up 2 bases and V 3 bases, and 6 bases lay outside the gene matches. The CDR3 covers 16 residues. Germline V gene data show CDR1 as SEHNR and CDR2 as FQNEAQ (reference sequence). The CDR3 here is CASSFGAGGFTDTQYF. The CDR3, as DNA: TGTGCCAGCAGCTTTGGAGCGGGGGGATTCACAGATACGCAGTATTTT. The full variable domain, in which reference TRBV7-9 and TRBJ2-3 provide the parts outside the CDR3, is DTGVSQNPRHKITKRGQNVTFRCDPISEHNRLYWYRQTLGQGPEFLTYFQNEAQLEKSRLLSDRFSAERPKGSFSTLEIQRTEQGDSAMYLCASSFGAGGFTDTQYFGPGTRLTVL.

This clone came up a few times. The CDR3 loop reads CASRGTGAHNEQFF. The CDR3, as DNA: TGCGCCAGCAGGGGGACAGGGGCCCACAATGAGCAGTTCTTC. V usage is TRBV5-1 and J usage is TRBJ2-1; 10 bases agree with TRBD1. Looked up from germline, CDR1 is SGHRS and CDR2 is YFSETQ. Germline trimming cut 5 bases from V and 5 bases from J; bases unmatched to any gene: 4. CDR3 length: 14 residues.

V is TRBV30 and J is TRBJ2-6, with D possibly matching TRBD2 (5 bases). Trimming removed 0 bases from V and 3 bases from J, with 12 bases in between. The CDR3 sequence is 16 residues long. Looked up from germline, CDR1 is GTSNPN and CDR2 is SVGIG (reference sequence). CDR3 sequence: CAWSVSLRVGANVLTF. The CDR3 coding sequence is TGTGCCTGGAGTGTCTCTTTGCGGGTTGGGGCCAACGTCCTGACTTTC.

This clone has a single count. Other nucleotide sequences from this sample produce the same CDR3. The rearrangement uses TRBV5-1 and TRBJ1-6; possibly TRBD1 for D (6 bases). Germline-derived CDR1 and CDR2 are SGHRS and YFSETQ. V lost 0 bases to trimming and J lost 10 bases, with 11 bases between them. The CDR3 totals 14 residues. Here the CDR3 reads CASSLGQDYSPLHF. DNA for the CDR3: TGCGCCAGCAGCTTGGGACAGGATTACTCACCCCTCCACTTT.

In its sample, this clone was seen once. V gene TRBV15 combines with J gene TRBJ2-7; D might be TRBD1 (6 bases). The germline V gene encodes CDR1 LNHNV and CDR2 YYDKDF (reference sequence). V was cut by 0 bases and J by 2 bases, with 17 bases left in between. CDR3 length: 17 residues. The DNA of the CDR3 is TGTGCCACCAGCAGAGATCCGTTCCCAGGGGCCACCTACGAGCAGTACTTC. Amino acid sequence: CATSRDPFPGATYEQYF.

The rearrangement uses TRBV30 and TRBJ1-6; no firm D call. V shed 7 bases and J shed 7 bases, with 11 bases lying between them. The CDR3 is made up of 12 amino acids. CDR1 GTSNPN and CDR2 SVGIG come from the germline V gene (reference sequence). The CDR3 nucleotides are TGTGCCTTCGGACTGGAAAATTCACCCCTCCACTTT. As protein: CAFGLENSPLHF.

V and J are TRBV7-2 and TRBJ1-2; the D is unclear. The germline V gene has CDR1 SGHTA and CDR2 FQGNSA. Trimming pared 4 bases from V and 2 bases from J, leaving 5 bases between. This CDR3 contains 12 residues. The CDR3 sequence: CASSSNNYGYTF. The CDR3 coding sequence is TGTGCCAGCAGCTCCAACAACTATGGCTACACCTTC.

The rearrangement joins TRBV25-1 to TRBJ2-5; no definite D call. The CDR3 has 16 amino acids. V lost 0 bases, J lost 1 base, and 12 bases lay in between. The V gene's germline CDR1 is MGHDK and CDR2 SYGVNS. CDR3 amino acids: CASSEYDKGLQETQYF. The CDR3 region has the DNA TGTGCCAGCAGTGAATATGACAAGGGCCTCCAAGAGACCCAGTACTTC. Complete variable domain (other parts from reference TRBV25-1 and TRBJ2-5): EADIYQTPRYLVIGTGKKITLECSQTMGHDKMYWYQQDPGMELHLIHYSYGVNSTEKGDLSSESTVSRIRTEHFPLTLESARPSHTSQYLCASSEYDKGLQETQYFGPGTRLLVL.

About this clone itself: An end of the junction does not agree with germline; a read error may underlie this. For the CDR3, the DNA is TGCAGCGTTCAAGAGGGCCAGGGAAACTATGGCTACACCTTC. This encodes CSVQEGQGNYGYTF. This sequence joins TRBV29-1 and TRBJ1-2; D possibly corresponds to TRBD1 (5 bases). This CDR3 region has 14 residues. CDR1 SQVTM and CDR2 ANQGSEA come from the germline V gene. The whole variable domain, filled in from reference TRBV29-1 and TRBJ1-2, reads SAVISQKPSRDICQRGTSLTIQCQVDSQVTMMFWYRQQPGQSLTLIATANQGSEATYESGFVIDKFPISRPNLTFSTLTVSNMSPEDSSIYLCSVQEGQGNYGYTFGSGTRLTVV.

A single count supports this clone. This chain uses TRBV11-2 with TRBJ1-2, with D unresolved. Germline V gene data show CDR1 as SGHAT and CDR2 as FQNNGV. The length of the CDR3 is 17 residues. V was cut by 2 bases and J by 4 bases, with 20 bases left in between. The DNA for the CDR3 is TGTGCCAGCAGCTTACCGGTAGGCCCCGCGGGGAGCTATGGCTACACCTTC. This encodes CASSLPVGPAGSYGYTF.

The V call is TRBV30, the J call TRBJ2-7; the match to TRBD1 covers 8 bases. The CDR3 has 14 residues. Germline lookup yields CDR1 GTSNPN and CDR2 SVGIG (reference sequence). J was trimmed by 4 bases and V by 3 bases; bases with no gene match: 8. In DNA form, the CDR3 reads TGTGCCTGGAGCTCAGGGGGCCTAATTTACGAGCAGTACTTC. Translation: CAWSSGGLIYEQYF.

This chain connects TRBV29-1 to TRBJ2-1; D remains ambiguous. Germline V CDR1 and CDR2: SQVTM, ANQGSEA. V shed 7 bases and J shed 6 bases, with 16 bases lying between them. CDR3 length: 13 residues. The CDR3 coding sequence is TGCAGCGGCCAAGGCTCGGGCTCCAATGAGCAGTTCTTC. Translation: CSGQGSGSNEQFF.

V is TRBV6-5 and J is TRBJ1-5, with 8 bases lining up with TRBD1. CDR3 length: 15 residues. Trimming cost V 5 bases and J 2 bases; bases outside gene matches: 5. Germline V gives CDR1 MNHEY, CDR2 SVGAGI. Here the CDR3 DNA reads TGTGCCAGCAGTCCGGGACAGGAACGCAATCAGCCCCAGCATTTT. This encodes CASSPGQERNQPQHF.